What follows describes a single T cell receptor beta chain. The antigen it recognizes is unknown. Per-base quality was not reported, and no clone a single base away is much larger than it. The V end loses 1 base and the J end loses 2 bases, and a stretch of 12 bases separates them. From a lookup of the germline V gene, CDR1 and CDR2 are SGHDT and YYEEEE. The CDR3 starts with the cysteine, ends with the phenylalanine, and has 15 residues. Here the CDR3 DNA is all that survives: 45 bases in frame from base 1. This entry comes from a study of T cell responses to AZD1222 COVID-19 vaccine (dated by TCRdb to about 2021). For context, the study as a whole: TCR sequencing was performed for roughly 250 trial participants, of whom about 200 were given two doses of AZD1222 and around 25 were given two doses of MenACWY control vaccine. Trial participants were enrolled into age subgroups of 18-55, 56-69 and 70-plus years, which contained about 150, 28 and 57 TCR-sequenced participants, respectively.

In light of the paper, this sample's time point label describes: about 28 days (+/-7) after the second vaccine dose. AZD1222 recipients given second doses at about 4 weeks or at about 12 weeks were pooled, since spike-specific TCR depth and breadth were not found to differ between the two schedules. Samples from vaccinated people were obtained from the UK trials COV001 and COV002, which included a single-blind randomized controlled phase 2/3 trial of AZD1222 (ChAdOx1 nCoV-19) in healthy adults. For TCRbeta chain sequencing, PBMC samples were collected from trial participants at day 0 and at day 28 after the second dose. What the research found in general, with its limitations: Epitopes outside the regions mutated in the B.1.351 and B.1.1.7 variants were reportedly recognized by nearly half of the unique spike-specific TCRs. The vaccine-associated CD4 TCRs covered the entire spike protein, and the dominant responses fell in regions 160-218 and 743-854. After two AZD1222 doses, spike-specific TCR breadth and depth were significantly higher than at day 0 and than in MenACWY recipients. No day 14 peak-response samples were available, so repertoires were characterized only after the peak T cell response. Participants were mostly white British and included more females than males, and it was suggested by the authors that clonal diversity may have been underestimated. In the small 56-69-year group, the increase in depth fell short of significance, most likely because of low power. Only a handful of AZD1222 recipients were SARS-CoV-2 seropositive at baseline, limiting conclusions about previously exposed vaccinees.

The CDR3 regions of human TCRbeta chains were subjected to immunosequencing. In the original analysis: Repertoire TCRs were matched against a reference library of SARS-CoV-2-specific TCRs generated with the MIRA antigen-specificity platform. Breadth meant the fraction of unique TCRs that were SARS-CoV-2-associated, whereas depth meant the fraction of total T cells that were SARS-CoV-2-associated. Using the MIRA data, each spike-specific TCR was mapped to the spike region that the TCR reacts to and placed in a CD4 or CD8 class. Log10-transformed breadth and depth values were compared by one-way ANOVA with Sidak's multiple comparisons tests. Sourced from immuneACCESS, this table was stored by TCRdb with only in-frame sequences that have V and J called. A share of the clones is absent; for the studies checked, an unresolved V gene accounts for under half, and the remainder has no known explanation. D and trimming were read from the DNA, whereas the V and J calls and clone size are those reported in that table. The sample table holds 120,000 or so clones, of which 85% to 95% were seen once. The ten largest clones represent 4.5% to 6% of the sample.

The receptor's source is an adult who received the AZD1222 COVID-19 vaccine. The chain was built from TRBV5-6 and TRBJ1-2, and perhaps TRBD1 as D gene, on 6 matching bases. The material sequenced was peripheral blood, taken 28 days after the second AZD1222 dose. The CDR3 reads CASSLRIGQNYGYTF. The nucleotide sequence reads TGTGCCAGCAGCTTGCGGATCGGACAGAACTATGGCTACACCTTC.